Listed here are 31 T cell receptor beta chains from one sample, sequenced in a study of OX40 agonist ivuxolimab in advanced cancers. Library construction relied on the immunoSEQ multiplex PCR assay. What TCRdb holds here is the immuneACCESS table cut down to in-frame rearrangements. Part of the clones is not present; checked against another copy, under half of the missing clones reflect an unresolved V gene, and the others are unexplained. This sample comprises more than 80,000 clones, 80% to 90% of them detected only once. The ten top clones hold roughly 1.6% of the sample. The source material was CD4+ or CD8+ T cells sorted from blood, sampled in a trial of the OX40 agonist ivuxolimab. Every receptor here comes from an adult with an advanced solid tumor such as melanoma, head and neck, liver or kidney cancer.

The chain joins TRBV5-1 to TRBJ2-3; 7 bases line up with TRBD1. CDR3 size: 15 residues. CDR1 is SGHRS and CDR2 is YFSETQ in the germline V gene. V gave up 0 bases and J gave up 2 bases; unmatched junction bases: 3. The CDR3 nucleotides read TGCGCCAGCAGCTTGGAGGACAGGTTCACAGATACGCAGTATTTT. It encodes CASSLEDRFTDTQYF. The variable domain in full, with the rest retrieved from reference TRBV5-1 and TRBJ2-3, is KAGVTQTPRYLIKTRGQQVTLSCSPISGHRSVSWYQQTPGQGLQFLFEYFSETQRNKGNFPGRFSGRQFSNSRSEMNVSTLELGDSALYLCASSLEDRFTDTQYFGPGTRLTVL.

The J gene is TRBJ2-1, the V gene TRBV4-1; D is ambiguous. Trimming pared 1 base from V and 0 bases from J, leaving 22 bases between. The germline gives CDR1 MGHRA, CDR2 YSYEKL. The CDR3 totals 20 residues. CDR3 DNA: TGCGCCAGCAGCCAAGCAATACAAGGATCCCGTATCGGCTCCTACAATGAGCAGTTCTTC. Translating gives CASSQAIQGSRIGSYNEQFF.

The rearrangement uses TRBV6-5 and TRBJ2-7; the D gene is possibly TRBD2 (6 bases). Germline-derived CDR1 and CDR2 are MNHEY and SVGAGI. V was cut by 4 bases and J by 5 bases, with 18 bases left in between. The CDR3 length is 15 residues. CDR3 in DNA: TGTGCCAGCAGTTCATTGTACAGGCGGGGCGACGAGCAGTACTTC. Translation: CASSSLYRRGDEQYF.

V is TRBV5-4 and J is TRBJ2-4; a possible D gene is TRBD1 (5 bases). The CDR3 spans 16 residues. Germline loops: CDR1 SGHNT, CDR2 YYREEE (reference sequence). The V and J ends lost 4 bases and 1 base respectively, with 15 bases between them. In DNA, the CDR3 is TGTGCCAGCAGCCCGGCCAGGGAATCGGCCAAAAACATTCAGTACTTC. Protein sequence: CASSPARESAKNIQYF.

There are a few counts of this clone. The chain has TRBV6-1 and TRBJ1-1; 7 positions match TRBD1. This CDR3 has 13 amino acids. The V segment lost 7 bases and the J segment 0 bases; nucleotides outside the gene matches: 2. CDR1 MNHNS and CDR2 SASEGT come from the germline V gene. The chain's CDR3 is CASIGQVNTEAFF. Written as DNA, the CDR3 is TGTGCCAGCATTGGACAGGTGAACACTGAAGCTTTCTTT.

The gene calls are TRBV7-9 and TRBJ2-1; 9 bases match TRBD2. Germline lookup yields CDR1 SEHNR and CDR2 FQNEAQ (reference sequence). With 1 base clipped from V and 12 bases from J, the junction kept 7 bases outside the gene matches. The CDR3 extends over 14 amino acids. CDR3 amino acids: CASSLGAGTSTQFF. CDR3 nucleotide sequence: TGTGCCAGCAGCTTAGGTGCTGGGACTAGCACGCAGTTCTTC.

This sequence joins TRBV5-1 and TRBJ2-1; possible D gene TRBD1, 6 bases. V was cut by 4 bases and J by 9 bases, with 20 bases left in between. Germline CDR1 and CDR2: SGHRS and YFSETQ. The CDR3 runs 15 residues. DNA for the CDR3: TGCGCCAGCAGCGGGGGCCAGGGGATGTACGGTGAGCAGTTCTTC. It encodes CASSGGQGMYGEQFF.

The V call is TRBV30, the J call TRBJ1-6; 7 positions match TRBD1. V was clipped by 4 bases and J by 4 bases; unmatched bases: 16. This CDR3 has 18 residues. Per the germline V gene, CDR1 is GTSNPN and CDR2 is SVGIG (reference sequence). The CDR3 DNA sequence: TGTGCCTGGAACAGACTTTCCGGGACAGCCGGTTATAATTCACCCCTCCACTTT. It yields the protein CAWNRLSGTAGYNSPLHF.

The V call is TRBV21-1, the J call TRBJ2-1; TRBD2, the table's D call, lacks a check against the DNA. TRBV21-1 is classified as a pseudogene. The CDR3 is 16 amino acids. CDR3 residues: CASSKNRTEPHNEQFF. The DNA for the CDR3 is TGTGCCAGCAGCAAAAACCGGACTGAGCCCCACAATGAGCAGTTCTTC.

The rearrangement joins TRBV6-5 to TRBJ2-7, with D maybe TRBD1 (5 bases). Trimming left V 7 bases short and J 1 base short, with 11 bases between. Germline values: CDR1 MNHEY, CDR2 SVGAGI. This CDR3 is 13 amino acids long. CDR3 DNA: TGTGCCAGCACCCCAACAGGATCCTACGAGCAGTACTTC. Protein: CASTPTGSYEQYF.

The V gene is TRBV11-2, the J gene TRBJ1-5; D uncertain. The CDR3 extends over 13 amino acids. The germline V gene encodes CDR1 SGHAT and CDR2 FQNNGV. Trimming removed 2 bases from V and 7 bases from J, with 9 bases in between. The CDR3 DNA follows: TGTGCCAGCAGCTTACAAGTGAAACAGCCCCAGCATTTT. Protein sequence: CASSLQVKQPQHF.

The V gene is TRBV5-6, the J gene TRBJ1-5; no clear D. Germline assignment: CDR1 SGHDT and CDR2 YYEEEE. The germline V and J ends were trimmed by 2 bases and 4 bases, with 4 bases remaining between them. The CDR3 has 12 residues. The CDR3 DNA sequence: TGTGCCAGCAGCTTCTGGAATCAGCCCCAGCATTTT. Amino acids: CASSFWNQPQHF.

The chain uses TRBV7-3 and TRBJ1-5, with TRBD1 as a possible D gene (5 bases). CDR1 and CDR2 (germline): SGHTA, FQGTGA. V dropped 2 bases and J dropped 6 bases, with 11 bases sitting between them. This CDR3 region has 14 residues. DNA of the CDR3: TGTGCCAGCAGCTTAGGGGCCCGAGGTCAGCCCCAGCATTTT. Translation: CASSLGARGQPQHF.

This chain uses TRBV19 with TRBJ2-1, with D possibly being TRBD2 (6 bases). Germline V CDR1 and CDR2: LNHDA, SQIVND (reference sequence). CDR3 size: 15 residues. V shed 3 bases and J shed 9 bases, with 18 bases lying between them. CDR3 nucleotides: TGTGCCAGTAGTATGGCGGGGATCCTTTACGGTGAGCAGTTCTTC. This translates into CASSMAGILYGEQFF.

The chain couples TRBV11-2 to TRBJ1-2, with 8 nucleotides matching TRBD1. The CDR3 covers 15 residues. From germline, CDR1 is SGHAT and CDR2 FQNNGV. Trimming cost V 5 bases and J 4 bases; bases outside gene matches: 9. In DNA, the CDR3 is TGTGCCAGCAGCCCGTGGACAGGGAGTACCTATGGCTACACCTTC. Its protein is CASSPWTGSTYGYTF. Supplemented by reference TRBV11-2 and TRBJ1-2, the full variable domain reads EAGVAQSPRYKIIEKRQSVAFWCNPISGHATLYWYQQILGQGPKLLIQFQNNGVVDDSQLPKDRFSAERLKGVDSTLKIQPAKLEDSAVYLCASSPWTGSTYGYTFGSGTRLTVV.

The chain couples TRBV7-8 to TRBJ1-2; D is unclear. Trimming left V 1 base short and J 8 bases short, with 8 bases between. The length of the CDR3 is 12 residues. Germline CDR1 and CDR2: SGHVS and FQNEAQ. The CDR3 nucleotides read TGTGCCAGCAGCTTAGATAGGCTAGGCTACACCTTC. It specifies CASSLDRLGYTF.

This CDR3 reads CATSSRTGPTDTQYF. CDR3 nucleotide sequence: TGTGCCACCAGCAGTAGGACAGGTCCCACAGATACGCAGTATTTT. The chain couples TRBV15 to TRBJ2-3; TRBD1 agrees at 7 bases. The V and J ends lost 3 bases and 2 bases, in that order; junction bases with no gene match: 5. Germline CDR1 is LNHNV and CDR2 is YYDKDF (reference sequence). This CDR3 is 15 amino acids long.

This rearrangement joins TRBV28 to TRBJ2-2; D not resolved. The CDR3 is made up of 16 amino acids. CDR1 and CDR2 from the germline V gene are MDHEN and SYDVKM. V was pared by 3 bases and J by 6 bases, with 17 bases between. The CDR3 nucleotides read TGTGCCAGCAGTTTCGCTATTGGGTCAGGACCCGGGGAGCTGTTTTTT. It translates to CASSFAIGSGPGELFF.

The V call is TRBV6-6, the J call TRBJ1-5, with a weak D call TRBD1 (6 bases). V was pared by 4 bases and J by 6 bases, with 13 bases between. The CDR3 covers 14 residues. The V gene's germline CDR1 is MNHNY and CDR2 SVGAGI (reference sequence). The CDR3 DNA reads as TGTGCCAGCAGTTCCGGACAGCATAGTCAGCCCCAGCATTTT. Translating gives CASSSGQHSQPQHF.

This clone was picked up a small number of times. V usage is TRBV25-1 and J usage is TRBJ1-5; D is unclear. Trimming took 4 bases from V and 3 from J, leaving 7 bases between them. The length of the CDR3 is 13 residues. The V gene's germline CDR1 is MGHDK and CDR2 SYGVNS. The CDR3 loop is CASSGSYNQPQHF. Written as DNA, the CDR3 is TGTGCCAGCAGTGGAAGCTACAATCAGCCCCAGCATTTT.

The J gene is TRBJ2-4, the V gene TRBV19; possible D gene TRBD2, 6 bases. Germline V gene sequence: CDR1 LNHDA, CDR2 SQIVND (reference sequence). The CDR3 spans 14 residues. The CDR3 DNA reads as TGTGCGGCGGGGCTAGCAGCAGCCAAAAACATTCAGTACTTC. As protein: CAAGLAAAKNIQYF.

The J gene is TRBJ2-1, the V gene TRBV5-4; D tentatively reads TRBD1 or TRBD2 (5 bases each). Germline lookup yields CDR1 SGHNT and CDR2 YYREEE (reference sequence). This CDR3 has 15 residues. V shed 4 bases and J shed 0 bases, with 11 bases lying between them. The CDR3 loop is CASSIDGASYNEQFF. The CDR3 coding sequence is TGTGCCAGCAGCATAGACGGGGCCTCCTACAATGAGCAGTTCTTC. The full variable domain, its missing parts supplied by reference TRBV5-4 and TRBJ2-1, is ETGVTQSPTHLIKTRGQQVTLRCSSQSGHNTVSWYQQALGQGPQFIFQYYREEENGRGNFPPRFSGLQFPNYSSELNVNALELDDSALYLCASSIDGASYNEQFFGPGTRLTVL.

The chain uses TRBV7-8 and TRBJ2-1; 9 bases are shared with TRBD2. The CDR3 contains 17 residues. J lost 3 bases, V lost 1 base, and 7 bases had no gene match. Germline values: CDR1 SGHVS, CDR2 FQNEAQ. In DNA, the CDR3 is TGTGCCAGCAGCTTAGTATTCGGACTAGCGAGCTACAATGAGCAGTTCTTC. Translated: CASSLVFGLASYNEQFF.

The V and J genes are TRBV30 and TRBJ1-6; a possible D gene is TRBD1 (5 bases). The germline V gene encodes CDR1 GTSNPN and CDR2 SVGIG (reference sequence). Trimming took off 4 bases at V and 7 bases at J, with 8 bases between the two ends. This CDR3 spans 12 amino acids. DNA for the CDR3: TGTGCCTGGAATAGGGACAATTCACCCCTCCACTTT. The encoded protein is CAWNRDNSPLHF.

The J gene is TRBJ2-2, the V gene TRBV7-3, with 7 nucleotides matching TRBD2. The trim removed 7 bases at V and 4 bases at J, leaving 6 bases unmatched. CDR3 size: 14 residues. Germline V gene sequence: CDR1 SGHTA, CDR2 FQGTGA. The CDR3 sequence is CASTRDYLTGELFF. The DNA for the CDR3 is TGTGCCAGCACAAGGGACTACCTCACCGGGGAGCTGTTTTTT.

The chain carries TRBV7-7 and TRBJ2-1; D perhaps matches TRBD2 (7 bases). With 11 bases removed from V and 3 bases from J, the gap between germline ends came to 14 bases. There are 13 residues in the CDR3. Germline loops: CDR1 SSHAT, CDR2 FNYEAQ (reference sequence). CDR3 loop: CAVGEGGYNEQFF. The CDR3 bases are TGTGCCGTAGGGGAGGGGGGCTACAATGAGCAGTTCTTC.

This chain joins TRBV2 and TRBJ2-5, with a possible D match to TRBD2 (7 bases). The CDR3 runs to 13 residues. V was pared by 6 bases and J by 5 bases, with 13 bases between. Germline-derived CDR1 and CDR2 are SNHLY and FYNNEI. The CDR3 nucleotides read TGTGCCAGCAGCCTGCGGGGGCGGGAGACCCAGTACTTC. Translated: CASSLRGRETQYF.

The V call is TRBV4-2, the J call TRBJ1-2; the D is unclear. The germline V and J ends were trimmed by 0 bases and 2 bases, with 10 bases remaining between them. In germline, CDR1 is LGHNA, CDR2 YNFKEQ. This CDR3 has 15 residues. The CDR3 sequence: CASSQDGSTNYGYTF. DNA of the CDR3: TGTGCCAGCAGCCAAGATGGCAGTACAAACTATGGCTACACCTTC.

The chain recombines TRBV19 with TRBJ2-6; no clear D. This CDR3 region has 14 residues. Germline CDR1 LNHDA, CDR2 SQIVND (reference sequence). V was cut by 3 bases and J by 0 bases, with 3 bases left in between. CDR3 protein: CASSMGSGANVLTF. CDR3 bases: TGTGCCAGTAGTATGGGCTCTGGGGCCAACGTCCTGACTTTC.

V usage is TRBV12-1 and J usage is TRBJ2-2; the table's D call of TRBD1 was not tested on the DNA. TRBV12-1 is termed a pseudogene. This CDR3 is 16 amino acids long. The CDR3 region is CASINRDREDTGELFF. The CDR3 DNA sequence: TGTGCCAGCATCAACCGGGACAGGGAGGACACCGGGGAGCTGTTTTTT.

This chain's CDR3 is CASSRDRGQTEAFF. DNA of the CDR3: TGTGCCAGCTCACGGGACAGGGGGCAAACTGAAGCTTTCTTT. The chain carries TRBV18 and TRBJ1-1; 12 bases are shared with TRBD1. Germline V gene lookup returns CDR1 KGHSH and CDR2 LQKENI. V lost 4 bases to trimming and J lost 5 bases; unmatched junction nucleotides: 2. The CDR3 runs 14 residues.